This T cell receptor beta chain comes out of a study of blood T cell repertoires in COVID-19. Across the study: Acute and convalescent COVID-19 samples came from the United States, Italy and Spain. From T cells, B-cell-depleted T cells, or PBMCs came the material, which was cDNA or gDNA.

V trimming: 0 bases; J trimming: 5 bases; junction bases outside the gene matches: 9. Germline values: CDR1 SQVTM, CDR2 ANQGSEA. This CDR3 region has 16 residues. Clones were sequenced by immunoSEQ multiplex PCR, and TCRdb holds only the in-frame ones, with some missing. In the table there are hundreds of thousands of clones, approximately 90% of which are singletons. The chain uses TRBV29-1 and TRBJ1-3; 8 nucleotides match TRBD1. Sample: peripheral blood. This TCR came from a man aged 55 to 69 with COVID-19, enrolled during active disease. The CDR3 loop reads CSVEDQGRGPRNTIYF. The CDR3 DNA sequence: TGCAGCGTTGAAGATCAGGGCAGGGGGCCCCGAAACACCATATATTTT.